This T cell receptor beta chain appears in the sequencing data of a study of T cells in Graves' hyperthyroidism and ophthalmopathy. This clonotype was picked up many times. Germline V lookup: CDR1 ENHRY, CDR2 SYGVKD. V shed 11 bases and J 3 bases; nucleotides not matched to a gene: 16. The CDR3 totals 15 residues. Researchers took RNA transcripts and amplified the TCR beta CDR3 regions from them. First-round RT-PCR targeting the TCR CDR3 was performed with the HTBI primer set. TCRdb reanalysed the multiplex PCR reads using MiXCR and keeps one entry per CDR3 protein. The sample lists hundreds of thousands of distinct CDR3 sequences; under 60% were seen once.

The clonotype originates from a young woman with Graves' hyperthyroidism. Sequenced input: peripheral blood or thyroid tissue (not recorded which). The chain recombines TRBV10-3 with TRBJ2-7; the match to TRBD1 covers 7 bases. The CDR3 region is CASIRGTDSDYEQYF. For the CDR3, the DNA is TGTGCCTCCATCAGGGGGACCGACAGCGACTACGAGCAGTACTTC.